These 12 T cell receptor beta chains originate from one sample sequenced in a study of Tregs in tolerant kidney transplant recipients. Repertoires were generated with immunoSEQ multiplex PCR, while TCRdb's copy carries only in-frame clones and drops some. The sample shows 50,000 to 65,000 clones, about 87% of them seen only once. Mixed chimerism was transient after nonmyeloablative marrow transplants from related graft donors. This material consisted of CD4+ T cells from blood (PBMCs), taken 6 months after the transplant. The receptors were sampled from a human patient who received a combined kidney and bone marrow transplant. Some T cells may arise from the graft donor.

This chain links TRBV19 with TRBJ1-5; the D gene is possibly TRBD1 (5 bases). Looked up from germline, CDR1 is LNHDA and CDR2 is SQIVND (reference sequence). Trimming shortened V by 5 bases and J by 1 base, and 15 bases separated the two germline ends. The CDR3 covers 16 residues. The CDR3 bases are TGTGCCAGTAGTCCCCTCAGGGACTGGAGCAATCAGCCCCAGCATTTT. Translating it yields CASSPLRDWSNQPQHF.

The chain recombines TRBV29-1 with TRBJ2-7; D is unclear. The germline V and J ends were trimmed by 4 bases and 0 bases, with 4 bases remaining between them. The germline CDR1 and CDR2 sequences are SQVTM and ANQGSEA. The CDR3 is made up of 11 amino acids. The CDR3 bases are TGCAGCGTTGCCATCTCCTACGAGCAGTACTTC. It encodes CSVAISYEQYF.

The table lists this clone with a few counts. The rearrangement links TRBV11-3 to TRBJ1-6, with D perhaps TRBD1 (5 bases). The CDR3 is 15 amino acids. Per the germline V gene, CDR1 is SGHNT and CDR2 is YENEEA. Trimming left V 2 bases short and J 7 bases short, with 12 bases between. The CDR3 sequence: CASSLLTGFNSPLHF. DNA of the CDR3: TGTGCCAGCAGCTTACTCACAGGCTTCAATTCACCCCTCCACTTT.

This rearrangement joins TRBV19 to TRBJ2-1, with 7 positions matching TRBD2. Germline V gene sequence: CDR1 LNHDA, CDR2 SQIVND (reference sequence). This CDR3 has 14 amino acids. Unmatched junction bases numbered 3, after V lost 5 bases and J lost 2 bases. This CDR3 is CASSGRGTYNEQFF. In DNA form, the CDR3 reads TGTGCCAGTAGTGGGCGGGGGACCTACAATGAGCAGTTCTTC.

This clone was found once. The V call is TRBV4-3, the J call TRBJ2-3; TRBD2 matches at 8 bases. This CDR3 has 18 amino acids. V lost 0 bases, J lost 3 bases, and 11 bases stayed unmatched. Germline assignment: CDR1 LGHNA and CDR2 YSLEER. The CDR3 loop is CASSQDLSGGRLTDTQYF. The DNA for the CDR3 is TGCGCCAGCAGCCAAGATCTGTCGGGGGGGCGGTTGACAGATACGCAGTATTTT.

The V and J genes are TRBV5-1 and TRBJ2-7, with 9 nucleotides matching TRBD1. This CDR3 comprises 13 residues. V trimming: 5 bases; J trimming: 6 bases; junction bases outside the gene matches: 6. Germline CDR1 reads SGHRS; CDR2 reads YFSETQ. CDR3 sequence: CASSQGQGGEQYF. In nucleotides, the CDR3 is TGCGCCAGCAGTCAGGGACAGGGAGGCGAGCAGTACTTC.

The chain uses TRBV5-4 and TRBJ2-7, with 8 bases matching TRBD1. The ends lost 4 bases at V and 4 bases at J; junction bases unmatched: 10. Germline CDR1 is SGHNT and CDR2 is YYREEE (reference sequence). The CDR3 contains 15 residues. Here the CDR3 reads CASSLEGRGRYEQYF. In nucleotides, the CDR3 is TGTGCCAGCAGCCTTGAGGGCAGGGGGCGTTACGAGCAGTACTTC.

This clone was observed a few times. The chain has TRBV11-3 and TRBJ2-3; 9 nucleotides line up with TRBD2. The CDR3 runs to 14 residues. V shed 3 bases and J 3 bases; nucleotides not matched to a gene: 1. Germline CDR1 SGHNT, CDR2 YENEEA. Here the CDR3 reads CASSLGLATDTQYF. Written as DNA, the CDR3 is TGTGCCAGCAGCTTGGGACTAGCAACAGATACGCAGTATTTT.

This chain connects TRBV28 to TRBJ1-2, with TRBD1 matching over 10 bases. There are 16 residues in the CDR3. The germline V gene has CDR1 MDHEN and CDR2 SYDVKM. The V gene end was trimmed by 3 bases and the J gene end by 1 base; junction bases not matched to a gene: 5. The CDR3 nucleotides read TGTGCCAGCAGTTTGCTGGGACAGGGGCTTAACTATGGCTACACCTTC. It yields the protein CASSLLGQGLNYGYTF.

V and J are TRBV13 and TRBJ1-2; possibly TRBD1 for D (6 bases). Germline loops: CDR1 PRHDT, CDR2 FYEKMQ (reference sequence). V was trimmed by 1 base and J by 7 bases, leaving 10 bases between them. The CDR3 covers 13 residues. CDR3 in DNA: TGTGCCAGCAGCTTAGTAGGGGGAAGTGGCTACACCTTC. Protein: CASSLVGGSGYTF.

CDR3 in DNA: TGTGCCAGCAGCTTAATCGGCGGGGGCCACACCGGGGAGCTGTTTTTT. Its translation is CASSLIGGGHTGELFF. The chain is built from TRBV11-3 and TRBJ2-2, with D perhaps matching TRBD2 (7 bases). The germline V gene has CDR1 SGHNT and CDR2 YENEEA. The CDR3 contains 16 residues. Between the trimmed V and J ends, which lost 2 bases and 3 bases, there was a span of 13 bases.

This clone occurred a few times. The V call is TRBV19, the J call TRBJ1-5; 9 positions agree with TRBD1. Trimming at V came to 7 bases and at J to 5 bases, leaving 3 bases not matched to a gene. CDR1 and CDR2 from the germline V gene are LNHDA and SQIVND (reference sequence). The length of the CDR3 is 13 residues. The CDR3 spells CASTTGGDQPQHF. CDR3 DNA: TGTGCCAGTACGACAGGGGGGGATCAGCCCCAGCATTTT.